This T cell receptor (beta chain) emerged from a study of blood T cell repertoires in COVID-19. Germline CDR1 reads LNHDA; CDR2 reads SQIVND (reference sequence). Trimming took off 7 bases at V and 0 bases at J, with 19 bases between the two ends. The CDR3 contains 17 residues. Assay used: immunoSEQ multiplex PCR; TCRdb lists only in-frame clones, some missing. The data contain around 470,000 clones, 90% of them singletons. For recovered donors of Cohort 3, there were two negative PCRs, clearance, or symptom resolution. This clone was seen once. The rearrangement joins TRBV19 to TRBJ1-3, with D possibly being TRBD1 (5 bases). Material for sequencing was PBMCs or T cells enriched from blood (not recorded which). The receptor comes from a man between 18 and 29 years old who had recovered from COVID-19. Written as DNA, the CDR3 is TGTGCCAGTAATTTTGGGGCAGGGTCCGTCTCTGGAAACACCATATATTTT. Translation: CASNFGAGSVSGNTIYF.